This T cell receptor beta chain derives from a study of PD-L1 blockade in urothelial cancer (dated by TCRdb to the late 2010s). Turning to the overall study: Therapy was started around 2014 for all patients, and atezolizumab 1,200 mg was administered intravenously every 3 weeks. About 85% of the roughly 29 patients were males with bladder-origin urothelial cancer, and about 65% of the roughly 30 reported a prior smoking history. Patients had an ECOG performance status of 0 or 1 and had received between 0 and 3 prior chemotherapy regimens. Blood samples were analyzed at two time points: 3 weeks after treatment start (second dose) and 6 weeks after treatment start. Blood samples gave a median of about 150,000 T cells and approximately 85,000 unique TCRs, with a median clonality of 0.080. An exploratory multi-omic analysis was conducted of the somatic, immune and clinical correlates of response to PD-L1 blockade with atezolizumab in urothelial cancer. Pretreatment tumor samples and matched peripheral blood, collected serially before and after atezolizumab treatment, underwent TCR sequencing. Durable clinical benefit meant progression-free survival longer than 6 months, and TCR features were also tested against progression-free and overall survival. In the same patients, pretreatment tumors underwent whole exome sequencing and RNA sequencing in addition to TCR sequencing. Nine patients achieved durable clinical benefit and some 21 did not. Approximately 29 patients had pretreatment blood TCR-seq, approximately 24 had at least one posttreatment blood collection, and approximately 24 had tumor TCR-seq. What the work shows at the level of the full study, not this receptor alone: A pretreatment peripheral blood TCR clonality below the median was linked to improved progression-free and overall survival. Among patients with durable benefit, tumor-associated TCR clones showed greater expansion in peripheral blood 3 weeks after treatment started (n of about 20, p = 0.022). Because the sample size was small (n of about 29) and many exploratory analyses were performed, the results are intended to be hypothesis-generating.

V was cut back by 2 bases and J by 1 base, leaving a gap of 8 bases between them. CDR1 and CDR2, per the germline V gene, are MNHEY and SVGAGI. The CDR3 spans 14 residues, from the cysteine through the phenylalanine. Only the CDR3 DNA stays, 42 bases, in frame from base 1. This specimen's time point label, per the study, means: pretreatment peripheral blood. A cohort of roughly 30 patients with locally advanced or metastatic urothelial carcinoma, treated at Memorial Sloan Kettering on a trial protocol, was included. Peripheral blood mononuclear cells were collected from each patient pretreatment and during treatment, giving between 1 and 8 total time points per patient. The Qiagen DNeasy Blood extraction kit was used to purify genomic DNA from total PBMCs and from tumor samples. PBMCs were collected pretreatment and during treatment, and were isolated and stored as previously described. At least ten counts were recorded for this clone. Its antigen is currently not known. Per-base quality was not reported, and no clone a single base away is much larger than it.

Synthetic TCR analog templates were spiked into each PCR so that absolute template abundance could be estimated from read counts. Using the immunoSEQ assay, TCRbeta CDR3 regions were amplified from genomic DNA with bias-controlled V and J gene primers. Sequencing of rearranged TCRbeta segments was done at approximately 20X coverage. On the authors' methods: Clustering was used to correct sequencing errors, and CDR3s were annotated against IMGT to assign V, D and J genes. Only productive TCRbeta rearrangements were used in downstream analyses, excluding out-of-frame or stop-codon sequences. Clonality was calculated as one minus the Shannon entropy normalized by the log of the number of unique productive sequences. Clones differing between time points or between blood and tumor were identified by Fisher's exact test with Benjamini-Hochberg correction at adjusted p below 0.01. Held by TCRdb, this immuneACCESS table contains in-frame sequences only and omits some clones. Under half of the omission traces to an unresolved V gene where checked; the cause of the rest is unknown. D and trimming come from the DNA, and the V and J calls and clone size come from that table. The sample table shows 55,000 to 80,000 clones, and 81% are seen once. Roughly 3.5% of the sample goes to the ten largest clones.

The sequence links TRBV6-5 to TRBJ1-1; the D segment could be TRBD1, given 6 matching bases. The clonotype comes from a man in his 70s with urothelial cancer. This material consisted of PBMCs, taken around atezolizumab (anti-PD-L1) treatment. CDR3 reads: CASSYRTANTEAFF. The sequenced DNA is TGTGCCAGCAGTTACCGGACAGCGAACACTGAAGCTTTCTTT.